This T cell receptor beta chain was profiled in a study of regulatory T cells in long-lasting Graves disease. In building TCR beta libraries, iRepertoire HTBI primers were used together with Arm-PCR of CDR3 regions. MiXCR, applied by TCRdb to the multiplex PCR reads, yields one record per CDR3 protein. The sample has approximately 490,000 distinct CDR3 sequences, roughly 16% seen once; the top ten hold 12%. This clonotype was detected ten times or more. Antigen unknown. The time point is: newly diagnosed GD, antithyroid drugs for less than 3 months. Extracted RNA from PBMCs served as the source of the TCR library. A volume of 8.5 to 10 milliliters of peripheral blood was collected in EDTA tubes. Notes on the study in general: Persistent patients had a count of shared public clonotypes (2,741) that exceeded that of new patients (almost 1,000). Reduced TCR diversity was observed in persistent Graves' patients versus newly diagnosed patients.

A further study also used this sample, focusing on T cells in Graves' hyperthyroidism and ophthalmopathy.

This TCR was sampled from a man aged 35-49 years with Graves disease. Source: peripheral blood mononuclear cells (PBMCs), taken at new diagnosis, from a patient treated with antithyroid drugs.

CDR3 sequence: CASSELAGTRIFQETQYF. DNA of the CDR3: TGTGCCAGCAGTGAACTAGCGGGGACCCGGATTTTTCAAGAGACCCAGTACTTC. The chain is built from TRBV6-1 and TRBJ2-5, with 9 bases matching TRBD2. CDR3 size: 18 residues. CDR1 and CDR2 (germline): MNHNS, SASEGT. V lost 2 bases to trimming and J lost 2 bases; unmatched junction nucleotides: 12.